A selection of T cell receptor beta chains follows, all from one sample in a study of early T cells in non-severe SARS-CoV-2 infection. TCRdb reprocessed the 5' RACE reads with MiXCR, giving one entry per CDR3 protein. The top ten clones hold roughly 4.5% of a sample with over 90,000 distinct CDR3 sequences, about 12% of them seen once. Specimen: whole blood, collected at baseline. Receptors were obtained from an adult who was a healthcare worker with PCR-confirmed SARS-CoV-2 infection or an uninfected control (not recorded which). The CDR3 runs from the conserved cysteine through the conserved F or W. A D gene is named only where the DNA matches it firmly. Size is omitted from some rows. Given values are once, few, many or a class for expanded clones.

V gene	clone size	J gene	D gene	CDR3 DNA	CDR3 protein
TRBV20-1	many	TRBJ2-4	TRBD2	TGCAGTGCTAGAGAGGGCGCGGGAGGGCCGGCCAAAAACATTCAGTACTTC	CSAREGAGGPAKNIQYF
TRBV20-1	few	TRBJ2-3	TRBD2	TGCAGTGCCCACGGGACTATTACAGATACGCAGTATTTT	CSAHGTITDTQYF
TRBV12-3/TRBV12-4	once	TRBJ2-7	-	TGTGCCAGCAGGTCCGGTTTCTCCTACGAGCAGTACTTC	CASRSGFSYEQYF
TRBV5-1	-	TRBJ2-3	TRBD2	TGCGCCAGCAGCTTCTCAAGCGGGGCTGCAGATACGCAGTATTTT	CASSFSSGAADTQYF
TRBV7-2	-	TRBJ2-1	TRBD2	TGTGCCAGCAGCCCTGACCCCCCGGGGGGGGACCATGAGCAGTTCTTC	CASSPDPPGGDHEQFF
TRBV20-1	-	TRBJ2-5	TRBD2	TGCAGTGCTCCGACTAGCGGGGGGACCACCGAGACCCAGTACTTC	CSAPTSGGTTETQYF
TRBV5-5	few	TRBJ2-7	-	TGTGCCAGCAGCCCAGGAAGGGACACGATGAGCGAGCAGTACTTC	CASSPGRDTMSEQYF
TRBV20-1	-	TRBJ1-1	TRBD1	TGCAGTGCTAGAGATTGGCGGCCGGACAGGGGAACTGAAGCTTTCTTT	CSARDWRPDRGTEAFF
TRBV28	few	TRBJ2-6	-	TGTGCCAGCAGTTTATCGGCGGATACCGGCGTCCTGACTTTC	CASSLSADTGVLTF
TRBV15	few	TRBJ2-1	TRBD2	TGTGCCACCAGCAGCGTCGGCGGGGGATACAATGAGCAGTTCTTC	CATSSVGGGYNEQFF
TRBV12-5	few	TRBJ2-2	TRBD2	TGTGCTAGTGGACCGCGGCCAGGACTAGCGGACCTTAACACCGGGGAGCTGTTTTTT	CASGPRPGLADLNTGELFF
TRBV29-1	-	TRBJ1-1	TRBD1	TGCAGCGTCCGACAGGGTGGGAAGAACACTGAAGCTTTCTTT	CSVRQGGKNTEAFF
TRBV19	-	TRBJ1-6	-	TGTGCCAGTAATACAGGCCAGGGTTCACCCCTCCACTTT	CASNTGQGSPLHF
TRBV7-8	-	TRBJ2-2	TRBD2	TGTGCCAGCACCCGGGGGGGCACCGGGGAGCTGTTTTTT	CASTRGGTGELFF
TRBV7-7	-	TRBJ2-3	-	TGTGCTAGCAGCCGAGGGGCCTTAACAGATACGCAGTATTTT	CASSRGALTDTQYF
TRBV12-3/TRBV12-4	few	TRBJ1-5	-	TGTGCCAGCAGTCCCGCTCCAGGGAAGGGCAATCAGCCCCAGCATTTT	CASSPAPGKGNQPQHF
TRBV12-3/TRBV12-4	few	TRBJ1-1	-	TGTGCCAGCAGTTCTGTACCCCAGGGTCGCACTGAAGCTTTCTTT	CASSSVPQGRTEAFF
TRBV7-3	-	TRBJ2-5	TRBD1	TGTGCCAGCAGCACGACAGGGGGGAAAGAGACCCAGTACTTC	CASSTTGGKETQYF
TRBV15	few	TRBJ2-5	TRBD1	TGTGCCACCAGCAGTCACAGGGGGCGCGGGGAGACCCAGTACTTC	CATSSHRGRGETQYF
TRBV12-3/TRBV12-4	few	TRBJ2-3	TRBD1	TGTGCCAGCAGCCCAGGGACAGGGGGGACAGATACGCAGTATTTT	CASSPGTGGTDTQYF
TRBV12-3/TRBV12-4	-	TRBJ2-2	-	TGTGCCAGCAGCCCCTTCGTGGGACTCACCGGGGAGCTGTTTTTT	CASSPFVGLTGELFF
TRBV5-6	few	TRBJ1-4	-	TGTGCCAGCAGCTTAAGGGGAGTTGATGAAAAACTGTTTTTT	CASSLRGVDEKLFF
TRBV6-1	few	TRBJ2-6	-	TGTGCCAGCAGTGATCGGGGATCTGGGGCCAACGTCCTGACTTTC	CASSDRGSGANVLTF
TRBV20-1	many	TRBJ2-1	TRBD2	TGCAGTGCTAGCGCAGCGGGGGGTATGACCGCCTACAATGAGCAGTTCTTC	CSASAAGGMTAYNEQFF
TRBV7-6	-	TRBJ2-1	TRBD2	TGTGCCAGCAGCTTAGCCCCGAATGCGGGGGGGCCCAATGAGCAGTTCTTC	CASSLAPNAGGPNEQFF
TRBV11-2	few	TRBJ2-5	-	TGTGCCAGCAGCTTAGCCCGTCCGGCGGCCCCCTGGAGAGAGACCCAGTACTTC	CASSLARPAAPWRETQYF
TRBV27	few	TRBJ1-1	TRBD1	TGTGCCAGCAGCCTAGTCCTGACAGGGGAAGCTTTCTTT	CASSLVLTGEAFF
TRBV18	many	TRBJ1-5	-	TGTGCCAGCTCACGGACGGCTCTGCCCCAGCATTTT	CASSRTALPQHF
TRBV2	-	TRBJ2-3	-	TGTGCCAGCGGAGGTGATTGGATTAGCGGCGAACGCACAGATACGCAGTATTTT	CASGGDWISGERTDTQYF
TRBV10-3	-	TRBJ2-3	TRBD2	TGTGCCATCAGTCTACTAGCGGGAGGAGGCACTGATACGCAGTATTTT	CAISLLAGGGTDTQYF
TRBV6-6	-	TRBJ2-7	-	TGTGCCAGCAGTTACTCGAGGTACGAGCAGTACTTC	CASSYSRYEQYF
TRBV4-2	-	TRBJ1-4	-	TGTGCCAGCAGCCAACGGGGGGCCGACGCTAATGAAAAACTGTTTTTT	CASSQRGADANEKLFF
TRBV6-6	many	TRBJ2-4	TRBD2	TGTGCCAGCGGACTAGCGGGAGATAAAAACATTCAGTACTTC	CASGLAGDKNIQYF
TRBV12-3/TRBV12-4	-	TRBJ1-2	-	TGTGCCAGCAGTCCCCGCAGGGAATGGGGCTACACCTTC	CASSPRREWGYTF
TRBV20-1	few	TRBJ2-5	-	TGCAGTGCTAGAGATCTCGGGCGGTCCCAAGAGACCCAGTACTTC	CSARDLGRSQETQYF
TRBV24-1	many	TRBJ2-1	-	TGTGCCACCAGCGCGACTGGGGGTACCTACAATGAGCAGTTCTTC	CATSATGGTYNEQFF
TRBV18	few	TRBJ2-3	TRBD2	TGTGCCAGCTCACCATGGCGGGGGAGCACAGATACGCAGTATTTT	CASSPWRGSTDTQYF
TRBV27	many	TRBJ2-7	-	TGTGCCAGCAGCCTGGGCCGGACGTACGAGCAGTACTTC	CASSLGRTYEQYF
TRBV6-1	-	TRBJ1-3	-	TGTGCCAGCAGGCTGACAGGCACTCGTGTTAGCTCTGGAAACACCATATATTTT	CASRLTGTRVSSGNTIYF
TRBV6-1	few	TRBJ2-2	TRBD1	TGTGCCAGCAGTAGCCGGGACAGGGGCTCCGGGGAGCTGTTTTTT	CASSSRDRGSGELFF
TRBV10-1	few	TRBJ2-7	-	TGCGCCAGCAGTGAGGAAGACAGCTCACCTACCTACGAGCAGTACTTC	CASSEEDSSPTYEQYF
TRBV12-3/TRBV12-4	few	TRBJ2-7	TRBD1	TGTGCCAGCAGTTTTCGGGACAGGGGTGCCGAGCAGTACTTC	CASSFRDRGAEQYF
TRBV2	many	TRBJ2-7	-	TGTGCCAGCACCCCACCCCTTAACGAGCAGTACTTC	CASTPPLNEQYF
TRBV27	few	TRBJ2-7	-	TGTGCCAGCAGTTTGGGCCACTACTACGAGCAGTACTTC	CASSLGHYYEQYF
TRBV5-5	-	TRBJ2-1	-	TGTGCCAGCAGCTACGGGGGCGGCCCCCCCTACAATGAGCAGTTCTTC	CASSYGGGPPYNEQFF
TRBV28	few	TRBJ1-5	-	TGTGCCAGCAGTTTCCCACCGGATTTTATTAGCAATCAGCCCCAGCATTTT	CASSFPPDFISNQPQHF
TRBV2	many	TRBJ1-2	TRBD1	TGTGCCAGCAGCTCTGGACAGGGCTGGGGCTACACCTTC	CASSSGQGWGYTF
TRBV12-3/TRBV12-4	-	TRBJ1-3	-	TGTGCCAGCAGAACTGGCCTTCTCTTAAGCGGCTCTGGAAACACCATATATTTT	CASRTGLLLSGSGNTIYF
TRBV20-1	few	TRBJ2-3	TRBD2	TGCAGTGCTAGAGAGCCCTCAGCGGGAGGCACAGATACGCAGTATTTT	CSAREPSAGGTDTQYF